This T cell receptor beta chain came from a study of cytomegalovirus exposure and HLA in healthy donors. Study background: A prior study identified 100 million to 130 million unique TCR beta sequences from about 179 million T cells. Inside one of the first data releases sat 75 million to 100 million unique TCRs taken from HLA-typed donors.

Study findings and constraints: Likely technical artifact: a cluster of highly shared sequence variants. What TCR beta sequences reportedly achieved was accurate prediction of HLA-A and HLA-B alleles in most subjects.

With 60 Vbeta and 13 Jbeta primers, the PCR was carried out. Using immunoSEQ multiplex PCR, the repertoire was profiled, and TCRdb retains in-frame clones only, with some absent. Of 85,000 to 100,000 clones in the sample, more than 65% were seen once. With regard to this clone: Its antigen remains unidentified.

Germline-derived CDR1 and CDR2 are GTSNPN and SVGIG (reference sequence). This CDR3 spans 17 amino acids. With V trimmed by 4 bases and J by 6 bases, 18 bases remained unmatched. The chain links TRBV30 to TRBJ2-5; TRBD2 matches 9 bases. The sequencing input was PBMCs. This TCR derives from a girl aged 2-10 years in good health and CMV-seropositive. In nucleotides, the CDR3 is TGTGCCTGGATCCCCCCCTATGGCGGGAGGGCCTTAAAGACCCAGTACTTC. Its translation is CAWIPPYGGRALKTQYF.